Following are 28 T cell receptor beta chains from one sample sequenced in a study of blood T cell repertoires in COVID-19. TCRdb keeps only in-frame clones here, not all; method: immunoSEQ multiplex PCR. The table records 120,000 to 150,000 clones, over 75% of them present only once. Sequenced: peripheral blood. The receptors originated from a human donor in a cohort sampled during active COVID-19.

The chain is built from TRBV4-1 and TRBJ2-7, with D possibly matching TRBD1 (5 bases). V gave up 2 bases and J gave up 2 bases, with 16 bases separating them. The CDR3 is 16 residues long. CDR1 and CDR2 from the germline V gene are MGHRA and YSYEKL. This CDR3 reads CASSQQTALSTYEQYF. The CDR3 nucleotides are TGCGCCAGCAGCCAACAGACAGCATTATCCACCTACGAGCAGTACTTC.

The chain combines TRBV6-6 with TRBJ1-2, with TRBD1 as a possible D gene (5 bases). Germline V gene lookup returns CDR1 MNHNY and CDR2 SVGAGI (reference sequence). The V gene lost 2 bases and the J gene lost 5 bases, with 12 bases spanning the gap. The CDR3 contains 14 residues. This CDR3 is CASSYGAESYGYTF. For the CDR3, the DNA is TGTGCCAGCAGTTACGGGGCGGAGTCTTATGGCTACACCTTC.

The V call is TRBV30, the J call TRBJ1-1; no reliable D call. Germline loops: CDR1 GTSNPN, CDR2 SVGIG (reference sequence). The CDR3 length is 13 residues. Trimming left V 2 bases short and J 4 bases short, with 11 bases between. The CDR3 is CAWSPSPRTEAFF. As DNA, the CDR3 is TGTGCCTGGAGTCCTAGCCCTCGCACTGAAGCTTTCTTT.

The chain links TRBV25-1 to TRBJ1-4; 8 bases are shared with TRBD1. V shed 3 bases and J 6 bases; nucleotides not matched to a gene: 6. Germline-derived CDR1 and CDR2 are MGHDK and SYGVNS. CDR3 length equals 15 residues. As DNA, the CDR3 is TGTGCCAGCAGTGACAGGGGGCGATTTGATGAAAAACTGTTTTTT. This gives the protein CASSDRGRFDEKLFF. The full variable domain, its missing parts supplied by reference TRBV25-1 and TRBJ1-4, is EADIYQTPRYLVIGTGKKITLECSQTMGHDKMYWYQQDPGMELHLIHYSYGVNSTEKGDLSSESTVSRIRTEHFPLTLESARPSHTSQYLCASSDRGRFDEKLFFGSGTQLSVL.

The chain couples TRBV30 to TRBJ2-7, with 7 positions matching TRBD1. With V trimmed by 4 bases and J by 3 bases, 9 bases remained unmatched. Germline values: CDR1 GTSNPN, CDR2 SVGIG (reference sequence). The CDR3 consists of 14 residues. The CDR3 DNA reads as TGTGCCTGGACCGCCGGACAGGCCTTCTACGAGCAGTACTTC. It yields the protein CAWTAGQAFYEQYF. The whole variable domain, filled in from reference TRBV30 and TRBJ2-7, reads SQTIHQWPATLVQPVGSPLSLECTVEGTSNPNLYWYRQAAGRGLQLLFYSVGIGQISSEVPQNLSASRPQDRQFILSSKKLLLSDSGFYLCAWTAGQAFYEQYFGPGTRLTVT.

This clone was seen only a few times. The genes are TRBV5-1 and TRBJ2-7; 12 bases are a match to TRBD2. The CDR3 sequence is 16 residues long. The V gene's germline CDR1 is SGHRS and CDR2 YFSETQ. The V and J ends lost 0 bases and 7 bases, in that order; junction bases with no gene match: 8. DNA for the CDR3: TGCGCCAGCAGCTTGGAAAGATCTAGCGGGAGGGGGGAGCAGTACTTC. Translated, it gives CASSLERSSGRGEQYF.

This clone was picked up one time. This chain links TRBV18 with TRBJ2-1; 10 nucleotides agree with TRBD1. The CDR3 totals 16 residues. The V gene end was trimmed by 3 bases and the J gene end by 5 bases; junction bases not matched to a gene: 7. Germline CDR1 reads KGHSH; CDR2 reads LQKENI. The CDR3 is CASSPDRGRMNNEQFF. In nucleotides, the CDR3 is TGTGCCAGCTCACCCGACAGGGGGCGCATGAACAATGAGCAGTTCTTC.

The V call is TRBV4-2, the J call TRBJ1-5; tentatively, D is TRBD1 (5 bases). Trimming removed 0 bases from V and 3 bases from J, with 9 bases in between. CDR3 size: 15 residues. The germline V gene has CDR1 LGHNA and CDR2 YNFKEQ. For the CDR3, the DNA is TGTGCCAGCAGCCAAGATAAGACAGCCAATCAGCCCCAGCATTTT. Translating gives CASSQDKTANQPQHF.

The chain couples TRBV18 to TRBJ1-2; 10 bases fit TRBD1. The ends lost 3 bases at V and 4 bases at J; junction bases unmatched: 5. The CDR3 sequence is 15 residues long. The V gene's germline CDR1 is KGHSH and CDR2 LQKENI. CDR3 protein: CASSPGTGEGYGYTF. The CDR3 nucleotides read TGTGCCAGCTCACCTGGGACAGGGGAAGGCTATGGCTACACCTTC. The entire variable domain, with the rest obtained from reference TRBV18 and TRBJ1-2, is as follows: NAGVMQNPRHLVRRRGQEARLRCSPMKGHSHVYWYRQLPEEGLKFMVYLQKENIIDESGMPKERFSAEFPKEGPSILRIQQVVRGDSAAYFCASSPGTGEGYGYTFGSGTRLTVV.

The rearrangement joins TRBV19 to TRBJ1-1, with 10 bases matching TRBD1. CDR3 length equals 14 residues. The junction had 4 bases not matched to a gene; V was cut back by 6 bases and J by 3 bases. Germline V CDR1 and CDR2: LNHDA, SQIVND (reference sequence). CDR3 bases: TGTGCCAGTAGGGGGACAGGGGCCTACACTGAAGCTTTCTTT. It codes for CASRGTGAYTEAFF.

This clone was detected only once. This chain joins TRBV7-3 and TRBJ2-6; perhaps TRBD1 as D (5 bases). With 2 bases removed from V and 2 bases from J, the gap between germline ends came to 10 bases. CDR3 length: 16 residues. From germline, CDR1 is SGHTA and CDR2 FQGTGA. The CDR3 sequence is CASSLQGRTGANVLTF. The CDR3 coding sequence is TGTGCCAGCAGCTTACAGGGTCGGACTGGGGCCAACGTCCTGACTTTC. Full variable domain (outside the CDR3, taken from reference TRBV7-3 and TRBJ2-6): GAGVSQTPSNKVTEKGKYVELRCDPISGHTALYWYRQSLGQGPEFLIYFQGTGAADDSGLPNDRFFAVRPEGSVSTLKIQRTERGDSAVYLCASSLQGRTGANVLTFGAGSRLTVL.

This clone has more than one count but fewer than ten. The chain combines TRBV5-5 with TRBJ1-1, with D unclear. CDR3 size: 13 residues. Germline V gives CDR1 SGHKS, CDR2 YYEKEE (reference sequence). The V end was cut by 4 bases, the J end by 4 bases, with 11 bases between. CDR3 DNA sequence: TGTGCCAGCAGCCGAGGACGGGGCACTGAAGCTTTCTTT. Translated, it gives CASSRGRGTEAFF.

This clone occurred once. V gene TRBV9 combines with J gene TRBJ2-1, with 9 bases matching TRBD2. The junction had 9 bases not matched to a gene; V was cut back by 4 bases and J by 4 bases. CDR3 length: 16 residues. In germline, CDR1 is SGDLS, CDR2 YYNGEE. The CDR3 coding sequence is TGTGCCAGCAGCCCCAGACTAGCGGACACATACAATGAGCAGTTCTTC. This translates into CASSPRLADTYNEQFF.

This chain links TRBV4-3 with TRBJ1-2; D is perhaps TRBD1 (5 bases). Germline V lookup: CDR1 LGHNA, CDR2 YSLEER. This CDR3 region has 15 residues. Trimming left V 4 bases short and J 6 bases short, with 18 bases between. As DNA, the CDR3 is TGCGCCAGCAGCCGGGGGTCGGGCGGGACCGATGGCTACACCTTC. Translation: CASSRGSGGTDGYTF.

V usage is TRBV11-2 and J usage is TRBJ1-2; D remains ambiguous. The CDR3 covers 14 residues. Trimming took off 0 bases at V and 2 bases at J, with 7 bases between the two ends. Germline CDR1 is SGHAT and CDR2 is FQNNGV. The CDR3: CASSLDPGNYGYTF. Written as DNA, the CDR3 is TGTGCCAGCAGCTTAGATCCTGGCAACTATGGCTACACCTTC.

This chain links TRBV2 with TRBJ2-7; 11 nucleotides line up with TRBD1. The CDR3 is 13 residues long. Germline CDR1 and CDR2: SNHLY and FYNNEI. J gave up 3 bases and V 6 bases, and 1 base lay outside the gene matches. The CDR3 here is CASRDRGLYEQYF. For the CDR3, the DNA is TGTGCCAGCAGGGACAGGGGGCTCTACGAGCAGTACTTC. Complete variable domain (other parts from reference TRBV2 and TRBJ2-7): EPEVTQTPSHQVTQMGQEVILRCVPISNHLYFYWYRQILGQKVEFLVSFYNNEISEKSEIFDDQFSVERPDGSNFTLKIRSTKLEDSAMYFCASRDRGLYEQYFGPGTRLTVT.

V is TRBV19 and J is TRBJ1-5; 9 nucleotides line up with TRBD1. The CDR3 runs 16 residues. Germline V gives CDR1 LNHDA, CDR2 SQIVND (reference sequence). Trimming cost V 5 bases and J 2 bases; bases outside gene matches: 7. CDR3 nucleotides: TGTGCCAGTAGTGCACAGGGGGCGCGGGGCAATCAGCCCCAGCATTTT. Translated: CASSAQGARGNQPQHF.

V gene TRBV27 combines with J gene TRBJ1-2; 11 bases map to TRBD1. The CDR3 contains 18 residues. The V and J ends lost 4 bases and 6 bases, in that order; junction bases with no gene match: 16. Per the germline V gene, CDR1 is MNHEY and CDR2 is SMNVEV (reference sequence). CDR3 bases: TGTGCCAGCAGTTCGAACCCCCCCGAGGACAGGGGGCGTAATGGCTACACCTTC. The encoded protein is CASSSNPPEDRGRNGYTF.

V usage is TRBV19 and J usage is TRBJ2-7; 8 bases align to TRBD2. From germline, CDR1 is LNHDA and CDR2 SQIVND (reference sequence). Trimming cost V 3 bases and J 2 bases; bases outside gene matches: 9. This CDR3 has 16 amino acids. CDR3 protein: CASSIGSGSFPYEQYF. CDR3 nucleotide sequence: TGTGCCAGTAGTATCGGGAGCGGGAGTTTCCCCTACGAGCAGTACTTC.

The gene calls are TRBV7-8 and TRBJ2-1; D possibly corresponds to TRBD2 (6 bases). Between the trimmed V and J ends, which lost 2 bases and 4 bases, there was a span of 9 bases. This CDR3 spans 14 amino acids. Germline values: CDR1 SGHVS, CDR2 FQNEAQ. CDR3 sequence (DNA): TGTGCCAGCAGCTTAATTAGCGGTTACAATGAGCAGTTCTTC. This gives the protein CASSLISGYNEQFF.

This chain uses TRBV3-1 (or the pseudogene TRBV3-2) with TRBJ2-7, with TRBD1 identical over 8 bases. Trimming at V came to 0 bases and at J to 3 bases, leaving 4 bases not matched to a gene. The CDR3 totals 15 residues. CDR1 and CDR2 from the germline V gene are LGHDT and YNNKEL (reference sequence). As DNA, the CDR3 is TGTGCCAGCAGCCAAGAACTCGGGACAGGCTACGAGCAGTACTTC. Translating it yields CASSQELGTGYEQYF.

The chain combines TRBV6-5 with TRBJ2-3; 8 bases line up with TRBD1. V shed 4 bases, J shed 2 bases, and the junction held 2 bases outside the gene matches. Germline V gene data show CDR1 as MNHEY and CDR2 as SVGAGI. The CDR3 sequence is 14 residues long. As DNA, the CDR3 is TGTGCCAGCAGTTCAGGGGGCTCCACAGATACGCAGTATTTT. Residues: CASSSGGSTDTQYF.

CDR3 loop: CASSLLGEGEKLFF. CDR3 DNA: TGTGCCAGCAGCTTACTAGGGGAGGGTGAAAAACTGTTTTTT. The chain uses TRBV7-9 and TRBJ1-4; TRBD1 might be the D (5 bases). Germline CDR1 reads SEHNR; CDR2 reads FQNEAQ (reference sequence). This CDR3 comprises 14 residues. V was trimmed by 2 bases and J by 7 bases, leaving 11 bases between them.

The V and J genes are TRBV25-1 and TRBJ1-2; TRBD1 might be the D (6 bases). CDR3 length: 12 amino acids. In germline, CDR1 is MGHDK, CDR2 SYGVNS. The V and J ends lost 6 bases and 8 bases respectively, with 13 bases between them. The chain's CDR3 is CASRDQGNGYTF. The DNA for the CDR3 is TGTGCCAGCAGGGACCAGGGGAACGGCTACACCTTC.

This chain uses TRBV19 with TRBJ1-1; unclear D gene. The V gene lost 1 base and the J gene lost 4 bases, with 7 bases spanning the gap. The CDR3 has 13 residues. Per the germline V gene, CDR1 is LNHDA and CDR2 is SQIVND (reference sequence). The CDR3 DNA follows: TGTGCCAGTAGTATAGCCGAGGGCACTGAAGCTTTCTTT. This encodes CASSIAEGTEAFF.

This sequence joins TRBV7-2 and TRBJ1-2; tentative D call: TRBD1 (6 bases). V shed 0 bases and J shed 6 bases, with 11 bases lying between them. In germline, CDR1 is SGHTA, CDR2 FQGNSA. CDR3 size: 14 residues. The CDR3 sequence is CASSLAAGDHGYTF. The CDR3 nucleotides read TGTGCCAGCAGCTTAGCGGCAGGGGACCATGGCTACACCTTC. Supplemented by reference TRBV7-2 and TRBJ1-2, the full variable domain reads GAGVSQSPSNKVTEKGKDVELRCDPISGHTALYWYRQSLGQGLEFLIYFQGNSAPDKSGLPSDRFSAERTGGSVSTLTIQRTQQEDSAVYLCASSLAAGDHGYTFGSGTRLTVV.

This clone was recorded a few times. The rearrangement joins TRBV15 to TRBJ2-5; D is ambiguous. Trimming cost V 0 bases and J 5 bases, with 7 bases left between them. The CDR3 totals 13 residues. CDR1 is LNHNV, CDR2 YYDKDF, per germline (reference sequence). CDR3 coding DNA: TGTGCCACCAGCAGAGATTTGTCGGAGACCCAGTACTTC. Translating gives CATSRDLSETQYF. Supplemented by reference TRBV15 and TRBJ2-5, the full variable domain reads DAMVIQNPRYQVTQFGKPVTLSCSQTLNHNVMYWYQQKSSQAPKLLFHYYDKDFNNEADTPDNFQSRRPNTSFCFLDIRSPGLGDTAMYLCATSRDLSETQYFGPGTRLLVL.

In its sample, this clone was seen once. The chain has TRBV3-1 (or the pseudogene TRBV3-2) and TRBJ2-1; TRBD2 agrees at 13 bases. Germline CDR1 is LGHDT and CDR2 is YNNKEL (reference sequence). V was clipped by 0 bases and J by 5 bases; unmatched bases: 4. CDR3 size: 17 residues. The DNA for the CDR3 is TGTGCCAGCAGCCAAGATCAGGGACTAGCGGGACACAATGAGCAGTTCTTC. It specifies CASSQDQGLAGHNEQFF.